The source of this T cell receptor beta chain is a study of human T cells and chemical hapten exposure. Whole-study context: Scalp application of diphenylcyclopropenone was performed weekly in patients across the entire roughly 23-week study. Patients, a majority of them female, were diagnosed with alopecia areata, totalis or universalis.

TCRdb re-called the RACE reads with MiXCR, one entry per CDR3 protein. The sample consists of roughly 150,000 distinct CDR3 sequences, around a quarter of them appearing once. Study conclusions and caveats: The number of TCRs over 1 in 1000 frequency stayed unchanged after DPC.

This CDR3 is 15 amino acids long. After removal of 2 bases from V and 2 bases from J, the junction contained 4 bases not matched to a gene. CDR1 and CDR2 (germline): SGHTA, FQGNSA. Indicated time point: patch test 3, about 24 weeks after DPC sensitization. The treatment denotes: therapeutic diphenylcyclopropenone sensitization with weekly scalp DPC. As to this clonotype: The antigen remains unidentified.

The sequence was obtained from a woman younger than 35 with alopecia areata. Some clones in this sample may be carry-over from other donors' samples. The sample here was whole blood, taken in connection with sensitization to the hapten diphenylcyclopropenone (DPC). The chain joins TRBV7-2 to TRBJ2-7, with TRBD2 matching over 9 bases. This CDR3 reads CASSLHGTSPYEQYF. The CDR3, as DNA: TGTGCCAGCAGCTTACACGGGACTAGCCCCTACGAGCAGTACTTC.